A selection of T cell receptor beta chains follows, all from one sample in a study of T cell responses to AZD1222 COVID-19 vaccine. The table came from immunoSEQ multiplex PCR; TCRdb's copy has only in-frame clones and leaves some out. Found here are 150,000 to 170,000 clones, 80% to 90% of them singletons; the top ten hold roughly 5%. Specimen: peripheral blood, collected on day 0 of MenACWY control vaccination. The source is an adult in good health. CDR3s include the opening cysteine and the closing phenylalanine or tryptophan. The D gene is left open where the match is weak. Clone size, where shown, is once, few, many, or a class for clones that have expanded.

abundance | j_gene | d_gene | v_gene | CDR3aa | CDR3nt
. | TRBJ1-1 | . | TRBV28 | CASSPPRRGAMNTEAFF | TGTGCCAGCAGTCCCCCCAGAAGGGGCGCAATGAACACTGAAGCTTTCTTT
. | TRBJ2-5 | . | TRBV28 | CASSEAGTTQETQYF | TGTGCCAGCAGTGAGGCGGGGACAACTCAAGAGACCCAGTACTTC
. | TRBJ2-3 | TRBD2 | TRBV6-6 | CASSLGTSGRRDTQYF | TGTGCCAGCAGCCTGGGGACTAGCGGGAGGAGGGATACGCAGTATTTT
. | TRBJ2-1 | TRBD2 | TRBV9 | CASSAWGRGRSYNEQFF | TGTGCCAGCAGCGCCTGGGGGCGCGGGAGGTCCTACAATGAGCAGTTCTTC
. | TRBJ1-5 | . | TRBV4-1 | CASSQESDQPQHF | TGCGCCAGCAGCCAAGAATCAGATCAGCCCCAGCATTTT
. | TRBJ1-1 | TRBD1 | TRBV6-1 | CASSDQTGGHTEAFF | TGTGCCAGCTCCGATCAAACAGGGGGCCATACTGAAGCTTTCTTT
. | TRBJ1-5 | . | TRBV27 | CASSFQGGNQPQHF | TGTGCCAGCAGCTTTCAGGGAGGCAATCAGCCCCAGCATTTT
. | TRBJ1-4 | . | TRBV7-9 | CASSIPGLNEKLFF | TGTGCCAGCAGCATCCCCGGGCTTAATGAAAAACTGTTTTTT
. | TRBJ1-5 | TRBD1 | TRBV6-2/TRBV6-3 | CASSPGTGGFQPQHF | TGTGCCAGCAGCCCCGGGACAGGGGGCTTTCAGCCCCAGCATTTT
. | TRBJ1-1 | . | TRBV18 | CASSPTGQNTEAFF | TGTGCCAGCTCACCAACGGGACAGAACACTGAAGCTTTCTTT
. | TRBJ1-1 | TRBD1 | TRBV14 | CASSRSAGGEAFF | TGTGCCAGCAGCCGTTCTGCAGGGGGCGAAGCTTTCTTT
. | TRBJ1-1 | TRBD1 | TRBV4-3 | CASSQDLDRVRIF | TGCGCCAGCAGCCAAGATTTGGACAGGGTAAGGATCTTT
. | TRBJ2-2 | TRBD2 | TRBV12-5 | CASGLQQRTSGRATTGELFF | TGTGCTAGTGGTTTACAACAGAGGACTAGCGGGAGGGCGACCACCGGGGAGCTGTTTTTT
. | TRBJ2-3 | TRBD2 | TRBV3-1/TRBV3-2 | CASSQETSGRARTDTQYF | TGTGCCAGCAGCCAAGAGACTAGCGGGAGGGCCCGGACAGATACGCAGTATTTT
. | TRBJ1-5 | . | TRBV21-1 | CASTSTGIYSNQPQHF | TGTGCCAGCACCTCGACAGGGATATATAGCAATCAGCCCCAGCATTTT
. | TRBJ2-7 | TRBD1 | TRBV30 | CAWGFGTVAEQYF | TGTGCCTGGGGTTTCGGGACAGTAGCCGAGCAGTACTTC
. | TRBJ1-2 | TRBD1 | TRBV6-4 | CASSAGEKTGSNNYGYTF | TGTGCCAGCAGTGCGGGGGAAAAGACAGGGAGTAATAACTATGGCTACACCTTC
. | TRBJ2-1 | . | TRBV6-6 | CASSYSTEQFF | TGTGCCAGCAGTTACTCCACCGAGCAGTTCTTC
few | TRBJ1-4 | . | TRBV5-4 | CASSLGSAGPGNEKLFF | TGTGCCAGCAGCTTGGGTTCTGCAGGCCCAGGTAATGAAAAACTGTTTTTT
once | TRBJ2-5 | TRBD1 | TRBV29-1 | CSVGPGQGETQYF | TGCAGCGTTGGACCGGGACAGGGAGAGACCCAGTACTTC
. | TRBJ2-7 | TRBD1 | TRBV18 | CASSPLGRGNEQYF | TGTGCCAGCTCACCACTGGGCAGGGGGAACGAGCAGTACTTC
. | TRBJ2-3 | TRBD1 | TRBV13 | CASSAQGEKSGDTQYF | TGTGCCAGCAGCGCACAGGGGGAAAAGTCGGGGGATACGCAGTATTTT
. | TRBJ1-2 | . | TRBV6-2/TRBV6-3 | CASSYTRVPGRYGYTF | TGTGCCAGCAGTTATACCCGGGTCCCCGGGCGGTATGGCTACACCTTC
. | TRBJ2-1 | . | TRBV6-6 | CASSRRGEQFF | TGTGCCAGCAGCCGTAGGGGTGAGCAGTTCTTC
. | TRBJ2-1 | . | TRBV13 | CASSQRVQRNEQFF | TGTGCCAGCAGCCAACGCGTCCAAAGGAATGAGCAGTTCTTC
. | TRBJ1-4 | . | TRBV6-5 | CASSYSGTNEKLFF | TGTGCCAGCAGTTATTCCGGGACTAATGAAAAACTGTTTTTT
. | TRBJ1-1 | . | TRBV19 | CASSDWGRGNTEAFF | TGTGCCAGTAGTGACTGGGGCAGAGGTAACACTGAAGCTTTCTTT
once | TRBJ1-3 | . | TRBV3-1/TRBV3-2 | CASSRQRTVSGNTIYF | TGTGCCAGCAGCCGGCAAAGGACAGTTTCTGGAAACACCATATATTTT